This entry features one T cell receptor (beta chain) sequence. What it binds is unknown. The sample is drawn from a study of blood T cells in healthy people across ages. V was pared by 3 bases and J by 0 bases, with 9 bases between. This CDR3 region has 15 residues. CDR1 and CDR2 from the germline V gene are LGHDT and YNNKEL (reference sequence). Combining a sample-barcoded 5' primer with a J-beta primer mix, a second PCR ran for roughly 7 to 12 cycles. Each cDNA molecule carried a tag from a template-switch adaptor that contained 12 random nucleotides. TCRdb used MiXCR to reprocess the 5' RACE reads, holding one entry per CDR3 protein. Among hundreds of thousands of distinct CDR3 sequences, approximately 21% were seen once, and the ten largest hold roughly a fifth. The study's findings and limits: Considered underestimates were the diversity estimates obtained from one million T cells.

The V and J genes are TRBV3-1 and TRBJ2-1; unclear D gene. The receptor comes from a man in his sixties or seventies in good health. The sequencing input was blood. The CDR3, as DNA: TGTGCCAGCAGCCAGACACCCAGCTCCTACAATGAGCAGTTCTTC. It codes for CASSQTPSSYNEQFF.